Shown below are 6 T cell receptor beta chains from a single sample sequenced in a study of T-cell memory formation after mild COVID-19. MiXCR was run by TCRdb on the 5' RACE reads, yielding one entry per CDR3 protein. The sample has fewer than 300,000 distinct CDR3 sequences, 15% to 20% seen once; the top ten hold under 25%. Material: PBMCs or a T cell subset sorted from them (not recorded which). Source of these receptors: a man in his late teens or twenties who had mild COVID-19 (a few samples of this study predate the infection). Cell type and time point are not known.

The chain links TRBV29-1 to TRBJ1-2, with D possibly TRBD1 on 6 matching bases. The CDR3 has 12 amino acids. The V end lost 0 bases, the J end lost 8 bases, and 10 bases lay between the germline ends. Germline-derived CDR1 and CDR2 are SQVTM and ANQGSEA. CDR3 DNA: TGCAGCGTTGAAGACAGGGGAGGCGGCTACACCTTC. Translation gives CSVEDRGGGYTF.

This clonotype has only a few counts. V gene TRBV7-9 combines with J gene TRBJ2-1; 9 nucleotides line up with TRBD1. Germline V gene sequence: CDR1 SEHNR, CDR2 FQNEAQ (reference sequence). The CDR3 consists of 16 residues. The V and J ends lost 1 base and 3 bases, in that order; junction bases with no gene match: 4. CDR3 in amino acids: CASSLGTGVNYNEQFF. In DNA form, the CDR3 reads TGTGCCAGCAGCTTAGGGACAGGGGTTAACTACAATGAGCAGTTCTTC.

This clonotype was picked up a small number of times. The chain recombines TRBV20-1 with TRBJ1-2; 7 bases are a match to TRBD1. Trimming cost V 1 base and J 5 bases; bases outside gene matches: 7. Germline lookup yields CDR1 DFQATT and CDR2 SNEGSKA (reference sequence). The CDR3 contains 14 residues. CDR3 sequence (DNA): TGCAGTGCTAGAGTCAGGGGGTGGGGATATGGCTACACCTTC. It yields the protein CSARVRGWGYGYTF.

The chain carries TRBV7-2 and TRBJ2-2, with 7 bases fitting TRBD1. The CDR3 consists of 16 residues. V shed 5 bases and J 0 bases; nucleotides not matched to a gene: 6. Germline CDR1 reads SGHTA; CDR2 reads FQGNSA. In nucleotides, the CDR3 is TGTGCCAGCAGCCAACAGGGGCCCACGAACACCGGGGAGCTGTTTTTT. Its translation: CASSQQGPTNTGELFF.

This clonotype was observed a few times. The gene calls are TRBV7-7 and TRBJ2-5; 11 bases map to TRBD2. The V and J ends lost 6 bases and 5 bases, in that order; junction bases with no gene match: 8. The CDR3 is 15 amino acids. Germline V gene lookup returns CDR1 SSHAT and CDR2 FNYEAQ (reference sequence). Here the CDR3 reads CASSLAGGGWETQYF. The DNA for the CDR3 is TGTGCCAGCAGTCTAGCGGGGGGAGGATGGGAGACCCAGTACTTC.

The chain couples TRBV7-9 to TRBJ2-1; D is undetermined. The length of the CDR3 is 14 residues. Looked up from germline, CDR1 is SEHNR and CDR2 is FQNEAQ (reference sequence). V was cut by 0 bases and J by 2 bases, with 5 bases left in between. As DNA, the CDR3 is TGTGCCAGCAGCTTAGCACTCACCTACAATGAGCAGTTCTTC. It specifies CASSLALTYNEQFF.